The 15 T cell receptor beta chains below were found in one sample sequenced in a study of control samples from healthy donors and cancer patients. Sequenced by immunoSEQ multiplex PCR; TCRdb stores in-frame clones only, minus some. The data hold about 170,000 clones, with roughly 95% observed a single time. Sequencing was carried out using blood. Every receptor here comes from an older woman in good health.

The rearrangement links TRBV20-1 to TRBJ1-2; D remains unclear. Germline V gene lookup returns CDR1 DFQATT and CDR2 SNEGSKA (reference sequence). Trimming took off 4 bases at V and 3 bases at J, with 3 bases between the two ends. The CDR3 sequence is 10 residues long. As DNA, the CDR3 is TGCAGTGCTAAGGACTATGGCTACACCTTC. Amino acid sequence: CSAKDYGYTF.

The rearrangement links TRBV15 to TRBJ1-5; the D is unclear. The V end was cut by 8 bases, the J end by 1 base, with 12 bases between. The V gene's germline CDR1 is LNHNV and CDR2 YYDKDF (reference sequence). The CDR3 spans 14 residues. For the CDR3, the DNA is TGTGCCACCGCCACCCGACAAAGCAATCAGCCCCAGCATTTT. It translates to CATATRQSNQPQHF. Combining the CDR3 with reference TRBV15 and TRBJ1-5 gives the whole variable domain DAMVIQNPRYQVTQFGKPVTLSCSQTLNHNVMYWYQQKSSQAPKLLFHYYDKDFNNEADTPDNFQSRRPNTSFCFLDIRSPGLGDTAMYLCATATRQSNQPQHFGDGTRLSIL.

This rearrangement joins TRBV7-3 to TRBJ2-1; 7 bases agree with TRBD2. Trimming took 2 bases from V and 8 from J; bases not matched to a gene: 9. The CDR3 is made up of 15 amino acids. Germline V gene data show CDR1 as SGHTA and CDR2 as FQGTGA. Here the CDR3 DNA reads TGTGCCAGCAGCTTAGGGAGGGCCGCATTCGATGAGCAGTTCTTC. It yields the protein CASSLGRAAFDEQFF.

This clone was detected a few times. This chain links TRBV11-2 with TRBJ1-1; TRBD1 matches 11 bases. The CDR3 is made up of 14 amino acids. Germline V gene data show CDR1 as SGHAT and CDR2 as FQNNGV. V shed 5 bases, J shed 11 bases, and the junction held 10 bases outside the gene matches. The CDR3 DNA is TGTGCCAGCAGCCCTCGGACAGGGGGCGAGTCTGCTTTCTTT. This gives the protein CASSPRTGGESAFF.

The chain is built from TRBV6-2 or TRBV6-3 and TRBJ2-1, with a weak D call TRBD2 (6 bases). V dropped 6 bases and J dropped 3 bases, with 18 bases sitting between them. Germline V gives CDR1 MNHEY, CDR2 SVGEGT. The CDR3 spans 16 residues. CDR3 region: CASSPAGTGGYNEQFF. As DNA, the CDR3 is TGTGCCAGCAGCCCGGCCGGGACTGGGGGCTACAATGAGCAGTTCTTC.

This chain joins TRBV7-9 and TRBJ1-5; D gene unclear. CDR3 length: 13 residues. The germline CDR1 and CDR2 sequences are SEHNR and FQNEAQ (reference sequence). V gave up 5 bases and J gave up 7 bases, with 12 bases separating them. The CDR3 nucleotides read TGTGCCAGCAGCCTAGGGCAGTCCCAGCCCCAGCATTTT. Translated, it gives CASSLGQSQPQHF.

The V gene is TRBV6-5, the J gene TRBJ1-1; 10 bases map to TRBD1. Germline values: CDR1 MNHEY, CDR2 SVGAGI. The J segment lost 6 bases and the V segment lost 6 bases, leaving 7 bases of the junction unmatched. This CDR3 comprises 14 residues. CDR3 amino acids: CASSRDRGWSEAFF. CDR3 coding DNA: TGTGCCAGCAGCAGGGACAGGGGTTGGTCTGAAGCTTTCTTT.

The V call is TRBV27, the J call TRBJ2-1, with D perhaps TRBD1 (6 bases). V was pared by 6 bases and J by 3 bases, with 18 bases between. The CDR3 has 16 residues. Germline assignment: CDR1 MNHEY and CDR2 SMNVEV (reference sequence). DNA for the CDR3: TGTGCCAGCAGAAAACAACAGGGTAGTATCTACAATGAGCAGTTCTTC. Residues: CASRKQQGSIYNEQFF.

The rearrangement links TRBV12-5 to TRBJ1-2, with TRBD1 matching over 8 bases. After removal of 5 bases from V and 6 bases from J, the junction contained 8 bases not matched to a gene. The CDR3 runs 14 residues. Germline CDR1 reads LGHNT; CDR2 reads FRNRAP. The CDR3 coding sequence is TGTGCTAGTGGTCCCAGGACAGGGTCCCATGGCTACACCTTC. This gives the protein CASGPRTGSHGYTF.

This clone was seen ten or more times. For the CDR3, the DNA is TGTGCCAGCTACCATTCAGGGAGCTACGAGCAGTACTTC. Its protein product is CASYHSGSYEQYF. This sequence joins TRBV12-3 or TRBV12-4 and TRBJ2-7; possibly TRBD1 or TRBD2 for D (5 bases each). This CDR3 region has 13 residues. V was trimmed by 8 bases and J by 3 bases, leaving 14 bases between them.

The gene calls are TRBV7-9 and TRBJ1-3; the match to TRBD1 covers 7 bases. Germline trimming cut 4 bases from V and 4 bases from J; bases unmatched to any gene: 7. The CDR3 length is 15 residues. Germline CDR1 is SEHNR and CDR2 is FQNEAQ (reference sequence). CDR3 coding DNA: TGTGCCAGCAGCTCTACAGGGGTGGGAGGAAACACCATATATTTT. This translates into CASSSTGVGGNTIYF.

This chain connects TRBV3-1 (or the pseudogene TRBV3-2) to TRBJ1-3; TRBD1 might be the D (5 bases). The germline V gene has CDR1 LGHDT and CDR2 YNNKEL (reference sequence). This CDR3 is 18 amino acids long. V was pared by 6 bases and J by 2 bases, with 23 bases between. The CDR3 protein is CASSQNSVGGRPGNTIYF. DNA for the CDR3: TGTGCCAGCAGTCAGAATTCCGTTGGGGGGAGACCTGGAAACACCATATATTTT.

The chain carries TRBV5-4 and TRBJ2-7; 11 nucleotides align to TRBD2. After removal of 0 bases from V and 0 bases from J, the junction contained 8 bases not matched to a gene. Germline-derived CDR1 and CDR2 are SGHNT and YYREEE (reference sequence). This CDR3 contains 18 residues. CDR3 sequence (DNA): TGTGCCAGCAGCTTGGTGAGGACTAGCGGGCCCGCCTCCTACGAGCAGTACTTC. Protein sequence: CASSLVRTSGPASYEQYF.

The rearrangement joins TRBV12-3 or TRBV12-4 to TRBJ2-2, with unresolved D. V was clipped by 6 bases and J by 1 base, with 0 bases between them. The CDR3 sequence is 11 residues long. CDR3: CASRNTGELFF. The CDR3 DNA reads TGTGCCAGCAGGAACACCGGGGAGCTGTTTTTT.

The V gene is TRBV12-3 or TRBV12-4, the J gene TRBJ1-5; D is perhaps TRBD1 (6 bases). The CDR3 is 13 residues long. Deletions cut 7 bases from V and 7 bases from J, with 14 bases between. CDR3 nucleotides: TGTGCCAGCACTACAGGGCCTCAGCAGCCCCAGCATTTT. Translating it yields CASTTGPQQPQHF.